These T cell receptor beta chains were read from a single sample in a study of a mutant IDH1 vaccine in newly diagnosed glioma. Sequenced by immunoSEQ multiplex PCR; TCRdb stores in-frame clones only, minus some. The sample holds over 45,000 clones, approximately 82% seen once. Antigens of these TCRs are unknown. Sequencing used PBMCs, obtained from a glioma patient whose treatment included an IDH1 peptide vaccine. The receptors derive from a young man with glioma. The CDR3 runs from the conserved cysteine through the conserved F or W. A D gene is named only where the DNA matches it firmly. Rows may omit the clone size; those that give it use once, few, many or a size class.

v_gene	j_gene	abundance	d_gene	CDR3aa	CDR3nt
TRBV5-1	TRBJ1-1	once	TRBD1	CASSLRQGVDGMNTEAFF	TGCGCCAGCAGCTTGAGACAGGGAGTTGACGGGATGAACACTGAAGCTTTCTTT
TRBV27	TRBJ2-1	NA	NA	CASRAGGDYNEQFF	TGTGCCAGCAGAGCAGGAGGAGACTACAATGAGCAGTTCTTC
TRBV18	TRBJ1-5	NA	TRBD1	CASSNRGSEQPQHF	TGTGCCAGCTCAAACAGGGGTAGCGAGCAGCCCCAGCATTTT
TRBV2	TRBJ1-5	NA	NA	CASTLGRDQPQHF	TGTGCCAGCACCCTGGGGAGGGATCAGCCCCAGCATTTT
TRBV5-5	TRBJ1-2	once	TRBD1	CASSYDRGNTYGYTF	TGTGCCAGCAGCTACGACAGGGGAAACACCTATGGCTACACCTTC
TRBV6-4	TRBJ2-3	few	TRBD1	CASSDGTGADTQYF	TGTGCCAGCAGTGACGGGACAGGGGCAGATACGCAGTATTTT
TRBV6-6	TRBJ1-2	NA	NA	CASSYGGGYTF	TGTGCCAGCAGTTACGGGGGGGGCTACACCTTC
TRBV2	TRBJ2-5	NA	NA	CASTMGFLALPCEETQYF	TGTGCCAGCACCATGGGTTTTCTAGCGCTCCCCTGTGAAGAGACCCAGTACTTC
TRBV19	TRBJ1-5	few	TRBD1	CASSTGQGAWNQPQHF	TGTGCCAGTAGTACGGGGCAGGGGGCATGGAATCAGCCCCAGCATTTT
TRBV7-9	TRBJ1-1	NA	NA	CASSLGGGTEAFF	TGTGCCAGCAGCTTAGGTGGGGGTACTGAAGCTTTCTTT
TRBV15	TRBJ2-4	NA	TRBD1	CATSGDPPGTGIAKNIQYF	TGTGCCACCAGCGGAGATCCCCCAGGGACAGGAATAGCCAAAAACATTCAGTACTTC
TRBV7-8	TRBJ1-1	NA	TRBD1	CASSYDRAGTEAFF	TGTGCCAGCAGCTATGACAGGGCGGGAACTGAAGCTTTCTTT
TRBV15	TRBJ2-3	NA	NA	CATSSQVSMTDTQYF	TGTGCCACCAGCAGCCAGGTTAGCATGACAGATACGCAGTATTTT
TRBV28	TRBJ1-1	NA	NA	CASRSGTAEAFF	TGTGCCAGCAGGTCCGGGACTGCTGAAGCTTTCTTT
TRBV7-2	TRBJ1-5	NA	NA	CASSLYPSGQGNQPQHF	TGTGCCAGCAGCTTATATCCCTCCGGCCAGGGGAATCAGCCCCAGCATTTT
TRBV6-1	TRBJ1-1	NA	NA	CASSIPRRVNTEAFF	TGTGCCAGCTCAATCCCCCGGCGGGTGAACACTGAAGCTTTCTTT